The 22 T cell receptor beta chains given below trace back to one sample, sequenced in a study of OX40 agonist ivuxolimab in advanced cancers. TCRdb keeps only in-frame clones here, not all; method: immunoSEQ multiplex PCR. The sample consists of about 67,000 clones, more than 70% of them appearing once. The specimen comprised CD4+ or CD8+ T cells sorted from blood, sampled in a trial of the OX40 agonist ivuxolimab. Receptors originate from an adult with an advanced solid tumor such as melanoma, head and neck, liver or kidney cancer.

This clone was observed a single time. The V gene is TRBV15, the J gene TRBJ2-3; no definite D call. The CDR3 runs 15 residues. The V gene's germline CDR1 is LNHNV and CDR2 YYDKDF (reference sequence). V lost 0 bases to trimming and J lost 0 bases, with 7 bases between them. CDR3 protein: CATSRDRTSTDTQYF. The CDR3 DNA reads as TGTGCCACCAGCAGAGATAGAACTAGCACAGATACGCAGTATTTT.

This chain links TRBV23-1 with TRBJ1-5, with 9 bases identical to TRBD1. TRBV23-1 is an ORF, and what it does is uncertain. This CDR3 comprises 16 residues. V gave up 4 bases and J gave up 6 bases; unmatched junction bases: 10. This CDR3 is CASSPTGTGRGQPQHF. The CDR3 nucleotides read TGCGCCAGCAGTCCGACCGGGACAGGGCGAGGTCAGCCCCAGCATTTT.

This sequence joins TRBV6-5 and TRBJ1-4; D ambiguous. CDR3 size: 16 residues. Germline V gene sequence: CDR1 MNHEY, CDR2 SVGAGI. V lost 2 bases to trimming and J lost 0 bases, with 10 bases between them. The CDR3 region is CASSYTPATTNEKLFF. In nucleotides, the CDR3 is TGTGCCAGCAGTTACACCCCGGCGACAACTAATGAAAAACTGTTTTTT.

A word on this clone: The junction departs from the called germline gene at one end, perhaps through a read error. The rearrangement joins TRBV4-1 to TRBJ2-1, with D possibly called TRBD1 or TRBD2 (5 bases each). The CDR3 is 17 residues long. From germline, CDR1 is MGHRA and CDR2 YSYEKL. Here the CDR3 reads CASSQDPGRGSYNEQFF. The CDR3 nucleotides read TGCGCCAGCAGTCAAGATCCGGGAAGGGGTTCCTACAATGAGCAGTTCTTC.

In its sample, this clone was seen a few times. This chain joins TRBV19 and TRBJ2-5; TRBD2 matches 8 bases. Per germline, CDR1 LNHDA and CDR2 SQIVND (reference sequence). There are 21 residues in the CDR3. The V segment lost 4 bases and the J segment 5 bases; nucleotides outside the gene matches: 27. This CDR3 is CASSSLPGRGASGRSWETQYF. The CDR3 DNA sequence: TGTGCCAGTAGTAGCCTCCCAGGCAGGGGTGCCAGCGGGAGATCATGGGAGACCCAGTACTTC.

The chain is built from TRBV13 and TRBJ1-1; D gene uncertain. The CDR3 extends over 15 amino acids. V was shortened by 5 bases and J by 3 bases, with 16 bases between the two germline ends. CDR1 and CDR2 (germline): PRHDT, FYEKMQ (reference sequence). CDR3 sequence: CASSRVPVLDTEAFF. The CDR3 nucleotides read TGTGCCAGCAGCCGCGTTCCTGTTTTGGACACTGAAGCTTTCTTT. Full variable domain (outside the CDR3, taken from reference TRBV13 and TRBJ1-1): AAGVIQSPRHLIKEKRETATLKCYPIPRHDTVYWYQQGPGQDPQFLISFYEKMQSDKGSIPDRFSAQQFSDYHSELNMSSLELGDSALYFCASSRVPVLDTEAFFGQGTRLTVV.

In this sample, this clone turned up a few times. The chain has TRBV2 and TRBJ2-2; D unresolved. CDR1 and CDR2 (germline): SNHLY, FYNNEI. The CDR3 contains 14 residues. The V end lost 6 bases, the J end lost 4 bases, and 12 bases lay between the germline ends. CDR3 residues: CASSRPAGTGELFF. The CDR3, as DNA: TGTGCCAGCAGCCGCCCAGCAGGCACCGGGGAGCTGTTTTTT.

This clone was seen only once. V is TRBV6-5 and J is TRBJ1-1; D is unclear. V lost 0 bases and J lost 5, with 10 bases in between. The CDR3 runs 14 residues. CDR1 is MNHEY and CDR2 is SVGAGI in the germline V gene. The CDR3 nucleotides are TGTGCCAGCAGTTACTCCGGGGATAGGACTGAAGCTTTCTTT. Amino acid sequence: CASSYSGDRTEAFF.

This clone was counted once. This rearrangement joins TRBV2 to TRBJ2-1, with a possible D match to TRBD2 (6 bases). The V and J ends lost 4 bases and 9 bases respectively, with 16 bases between them. Looked up from germline, CDR1 is SNHLY and CDR2 is FYNNEI. This CDR3 is 14 amino acids long. CDR3 DNA sequence: TGTGCCAGCAGTGTAGCGGTGGAGTGGGGTGAGCAGTTCTTC. Amino acid sequence: CASSVAVEWGEQFF.

The chain combines TRBV19 with TRBJ1-1, with D uncertain. The CDR3 consists of 15 residues. Germline CDR1 and CDR2: LNHDA and SQIVND (reference sequence). The ends were cut back, 1 base at V and 3 bases at J, with 12 bases in the middle. DNA of the CDR3: TGTGCCAGTAGTATAGTTCCGAAAGGTGACACTGAAGCTTTCTTT. Encoded protein: CASSIVPKGDTEAFF.

V and J are TRBV5-6 and TRBJ2-3, with TRBD1 as a possible D gene (6 bases). The CDR3 is made up of 15 amino acids. V lost 4 bases and J 0 bases, leaving 12 bases between the germline ends. Germline V gene sequence: CDR1 SGHDT, CDR2 YYEEEE. CDR3 sequence reads: CASSRWDTSTDTQYF. CDR3 sequence (DNA): TGTGCCAGCAGCCGATGGGACACAAGCACAGATACGCAGTATTTT.

The chain uses TRBV11-2 and TRBJ2-7; 7 bases are a match to TRBD1. V lost 5 bases to trimming and J lost 2 bases; unmatched junction nucleotides: 9. Germline lookup yields CDR1 SGHAT and CDR2 FQNNGV. There are 15 residues in the CDR3. CDR3 region: CASSALTGNTYEQYF. CDR3 sequence (DNA): TGTGCCAGCAGCGCCCTGACAGGGAACACCTACGAGCAGTACTTC.

The chain uses TRBV6-5 and TRBJ1-1; tentatively, D is TRBD1 (6 bases). Germline loops: CDR1 MNHEY, CDR2 SVGAGI. The CDR3 runs 13 residues. V lost 7 bases and J lost 1, with 10 bases in between. CDR3: CASKPGQNTEAFF. In nucleotides, the CDR3 is TGTGCCAGCAAACCGGGACAGAACACTGAAGCTTTCTTT.

The V gene is TRBV18, the J gene TRBJ2-5; D unclear. The CDR3 spans 13 residues. Trimming shortened V by 2 bases and J by 4 bases, and 8 bases separated the two germline ends. Per the germline V gene, CDR1 is KGHSH and CDR2 is LQKENI. The CDR3 loop reads CASSPGARETQYF. CDR3 bases: TGTGCCAGCTCACCAGGAGCGAGAGAGACCCAGTACTTC.

The rearrangement joins TRBV6-1 to TRBJ1-5; TRBD1 matches at 12 bases. The CDR3 consists of 15 residues. Per germline, CDR1 MNHNS and CDR2 SASEGT. V shed 2 bases and J 6 bases; nucleotides not matched to a gene: 2. The CDR3 here is CASSERDRGPQPQHF. CDR3 bases: TGTGCCAGCAGTGAACGGGACAGGGGGCCTCAGCCCCAGCATTTT.

This rearrangement joins TRBV7-2 to TRBJ1-1, with 8 positions matching TRBD1. The CDR3 runs to 15 residues. Germline trimming cut 3 bases from V and 4 bases from J; bases unmatched to any gene: 7. Germline CDR1 and CDR2: SGHTA and FQGNSA. CDR3 bases: TGTGCCAGCAGCTTTCAGGGGGCATGGGGCACTGAAGCTTTCTTT. Its protein is CASSFQGAWGTEAFF.

The chain carries TRBV7-2 and TRBJ1-5; D is unresolved. The germline CDR1 and CDR2 sequences are SGHTA and FQGNSA. V lost 5 bases and J 1 base, leaving 18 bases between the germline ends. The CDR3 consists of 17 residues. In nucleotides, the CDR3 is TGTGCCAGCAGCCTCGTTGGTGGGATGATGAGCAATCAGCCCCAGCATTTT. It is translated as CASSLVGGMMSNQPQHF.

The chain joins TRBV30 to TRBJ2-3, with no clear D. There are 12 residues in the CDR3. Looked up from germline, CDR1 is GTSNPN and CDR2 is SVGIG (reference sequence). V was clipped by 0 bases and J by 4 bases, with 5 bases between them. DNA for the CDR3: TGTGCCTGGAGTGTACGGGCAGATACGCAGTATTTT. Amino acid sequence: CAWSVRADTQYF.

CDR3 amino acids: CASSRIWGQGGNQPQHF. CDR3 nucleotides: TGTGCCAGTAGTCGAATTTGGGGACAGGGGGGCAATCAGCCCCAGCATTTT. The chain couples TRBV19 to TRBJ1-5; 11 nucleotides line up with TRBD1. The CDR3 length is 17 residues. Looked up from germline, CDR1 is LNHDA and CDR2 is SQIVND (reference sequence). The ends lost 5 bases at V and 2 bases at J; junction bases unmatched: 8.

The chain combines TRBV11-3 with TRBJ1-1, with a tentative D call TRBD1 (6 bases). CDR1 is SGHNT, CDR2 YENEEA, per germline. V was clipped by 4 bases and J by 5 bases, with 14 bases between them. The CDR3 totals 14 residues. The CDR3, as DNA: TGTGCCAGCAGCTCTGGACAGTTCGGGACTGAAGCTTTCTTT. Its translation: CASSSGQFGTEAFF.

V gene TRBV6-4 combines with J gene TRBJ2-7, with 7 bases that match TRBD2. The CDR3 spans 13 residues. Germline V CDR1 and CDR2: MRHNA, SNTAGT. Trimming removed 4 bases from V and 5 bases from J; junction bases left unmatched: 5. The CDR3 sequence: CASSGAAGHEQYF. The CDR3, as DNA: TGTGCCAGCAGTGGGGCAGCGGGACACGAGCAGTACTTC.

The rearrangement uses TRBV7-8 and TRBJ1-2, with 7 bases matching TRBD1. The CDR3 totals 16 residues. Germline CDR1 and CDR2: SGHVS and FQNEAQ. Trimming at V came to 1 base and at J to 0 bases, leaving 5 bases not matched to a gene. Here the CDR3 reads CASSLGGGGSNYGYTF. CDR3 sequence (DNA): TGTGCCAGCAGCTTAGGAGGGGGCGGGTCTAACTATGGCTACACCTTC.